One T cell receptor (beta chain) is described in this entry. Seattle's cohort entered during active infection and was followed longitudinally. Clones were sequenced by immunoSEQ multiplex PCR, and TCRdb holds only the in-frame ones, with some missing. The table lists about 160,000 clones, approximately 85% of them singletons. This record comes from a study of blood T cell repertoires in COVID-19. Study summary: Italy, Spain and the United States were the sources of the convalescent and acute COVID-19 samples. PBMCs, B-cell-depleted T cells, or T cells provided the cDNA or gDNA that made up the material.

The germline V gene encodes CDR1 SGHRS and CDR2 YFSETQ. There are 14 residues in the CDR3. V lost 4 bases, J lost 6 bases, and 16 bases lay in between. The TCR was taken from an elderly man with COVID-19, enrolled during active disease. Sequencing input: peripheral blood. This sequence joins TRBV5-1 and TRBJ2-5; TRBD1 is a possible D gene (6 bases). CDR3 in amino acids: CASSARAGVKTQYF. CDR3 nucleotide sequence: TGCGCCAGCAGCGCAAGAGCAGGGGTGAAGACCCAGTACTTC.